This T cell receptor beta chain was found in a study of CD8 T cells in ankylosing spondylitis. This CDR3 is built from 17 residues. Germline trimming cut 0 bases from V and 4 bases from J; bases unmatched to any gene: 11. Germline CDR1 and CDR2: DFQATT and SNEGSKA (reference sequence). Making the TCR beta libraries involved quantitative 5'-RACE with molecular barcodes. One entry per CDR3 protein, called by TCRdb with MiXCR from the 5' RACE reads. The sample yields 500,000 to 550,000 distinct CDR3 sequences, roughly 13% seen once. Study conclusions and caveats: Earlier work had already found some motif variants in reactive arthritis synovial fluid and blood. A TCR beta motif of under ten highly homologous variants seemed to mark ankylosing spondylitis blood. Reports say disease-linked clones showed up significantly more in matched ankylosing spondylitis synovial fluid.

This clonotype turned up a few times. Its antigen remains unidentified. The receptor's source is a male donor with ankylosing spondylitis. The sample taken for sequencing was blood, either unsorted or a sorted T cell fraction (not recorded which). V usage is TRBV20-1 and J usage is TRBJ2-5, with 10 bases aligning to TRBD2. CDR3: CSARDFRLAGERETQYF. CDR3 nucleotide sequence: TGCAGTGCTAGAGATTTTAGGCTAGCGGGAGAACGAGAGACCCAGTACTTC.